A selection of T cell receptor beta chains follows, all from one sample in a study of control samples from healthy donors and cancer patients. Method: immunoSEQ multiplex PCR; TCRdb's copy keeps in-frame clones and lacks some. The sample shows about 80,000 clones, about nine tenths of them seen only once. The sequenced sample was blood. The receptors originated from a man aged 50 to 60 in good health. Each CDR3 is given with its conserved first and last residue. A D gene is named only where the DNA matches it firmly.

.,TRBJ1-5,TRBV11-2,CASSLGFNQPQHF,TGTGCCAGCAGCTTAGGGTTCAATCAGCCCCAGCATTTT
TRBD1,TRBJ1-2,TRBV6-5,CASSPGQGFYGYTF,TGTGCCAGCAGTCCGGGACAGGGATTCTATGGCTACACCTTC
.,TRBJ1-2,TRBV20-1,CSASEVQGVYGYTF,TGCAGTGCTAGTGAGGTTCAGGGTGTCTATGGCTACACCTTC
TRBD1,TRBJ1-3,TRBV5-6,CASSLQGTAGNTIYF,TGTGCCAGCAGCTTACAGGGGACGGCTGGAAACACCATATATTTT
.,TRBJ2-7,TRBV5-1,CASSGRGSTYEQYF,TGCGCCAGCAGCGGGAGAGGGAGTACCTACGAGCAGTACTTC
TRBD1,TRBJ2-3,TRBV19,CASRPGDRAGTQYF,TGTGCCAGTAGGCCCGGGGACAGGGCTGGTACGCAGTATTTT
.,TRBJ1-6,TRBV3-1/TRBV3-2,CASRPPGHLRNSPLHF,TGTGCCAGCAGACCCCCGGGACACCTTCGGAATTCACCCCTCCACTTT
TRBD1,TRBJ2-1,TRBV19,CASSIARQGGYNEQFF,TGTGCCAGTAGTATAGCCCGACAGGGGGGATACAATGAGCAGTTCTTC
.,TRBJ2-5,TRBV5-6,CASSPHRLRQETQYF,TGTGCCAGCAGCCCCCACAGGTTAAGGCAAGAGACCCAGTACTTC
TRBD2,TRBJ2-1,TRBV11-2,CASSPSQGLAWEQFF,TGTGCCAGCAGTCCAAGCCAAGGACTAGCATGGGAGCAGTTCTTC